Sequencing of this T cell receptor (beta chain) was carried out in a study of blood T cells in healthy people across ages. A second PCR, run for roughly 7 to 12 cycles, used a sample-barcoded 5' primer plus a J-beta primer mix. TCRdb redid the calling of the 5' RACE reads with MiXCR, one entry per CDR3 protein. The table has 1,100,000 or so distinct CDR3 sequences, more than 35% seen once. The CDR3 sequence is 15 residues long. CDR1 and CDR2 (germline): SGHRS, YFSETQ. V trimming: 3 bases; J trimming: 3 bases; junction bases outside the gene matches: 6. The TCR comes from a woman aged 55-70 years in good health. V is TRBV5-1 and J is TRBJ1-1, with 9 positions matching TRBD1. The sequenced material came from blood. Here the CDR3 DNA reads TGCGCCAGCAGCTCAACGACAGGGGGGGACACTGAAGCTTTCTTT. Its translation: CASSSTTGGDTEAFF. The full variable domain, in which reference TRBV5-1 and TRBJ1-1 provide the parts outside the CDR3, is KAGVTQTPRYLIKTRGQQVTLSCSPISGHRSVSWYQQTPGQGLQFLFEYFSETQRNKGNFPGRFSGRQFSNSRSEMNVSTLELGDSALYLCASSSTTGGDTEAFFGQGTRLTVV.